This T cell receptor beta chain was obtained from a study of regulatory T cells in long-lasting Graves disease. Findings and caveats of the study: Persistent disease showed a preference for TRBV28, TRBJ1-2 and TRBJ2-5.

Regarding time point: newly diagnosed GD, antithyroid drugs for less than 3 months. Researchers made the TCR library from RNA that was extracted from PBMCs. Patients with Graves' disease were diagnosed by American Thyroid Association guidelines. In its sample, this clonotype was seen a few times. What it binds is not known. V lost 5 bases and J lost 3, with 4 bases in between. The length of the CDR3 is 12 residues. The germline V gene encodes CDR1 LNHDA and CDR2 SQIVND (reference sequence). For TCR beta, libraries came from iRepertoire HTBI primers and Arm-PCR of CDR3 regions. As handled by the study authors: Identified across the samples were 62 TRBV segments and 14 TRBJ segments. In TCRdb, the multiplex PCR reads were re-called with MiXCR into one record per CDR3 protein. V and J calls and clone size were set by TCRdb, not the authors. The sample shows 550,000 to 650,000 distinct CDR3 sequences, about 16% of them seen only once.

The sample also formed part of further work on T cells in Graves' hyperthyroidism and ophthalmopathy. That source adds: Stability of Graves' hyperthyroidism was defined as absent ophthalmopathy progression within 18 months.

The sequence derives from a man aged 18 to 35 with Graves disease. The rearrangement links TRBV19 to TRBJ2-2; D unresolved. Sequenced material: peripheral blood mononuclear cells (PBMCs), taken at new diagnosis, from a patient treated with antithyroid drugs. This CDR3 is CASSWYTGELFF. DNA for the CDR3: TGTGCCAGTAGTTGGTACACCGGGGAGCTGTTTTTT.